These 24 T cell receptor beta chains originate from one sample sequenced in a study of T cell changes during pregnancy in multiple sclerosis. This table comes from immunoSEQ multiplex PCR, and its TCRdb copy is limited to in-frame clones, with some not included. Of roughly 110,000 clones in the sample, just under 95% were seen once. The sample was peripheral blood, taken after pregnancy. Receptors were obtained from a female donor with multiple sclerosis, enrolled in a pregnancy study.

The V and J genes are TRBV30 and TRBJ2-5; maybe TRBD1 (5 bases). The DNA end favors TRBJ2-7, so the J call may be wrong. The germline CDR1 and CDR2 sequences are GTSNPN and SVGIG (reference sequence). The CDR3 has 12 amino acids. CDR3 loop: CAWSPQGHEQYF. In DNA, the CDR3 is TGTGCCTGGAGTCCCCAGGGCCACGAGCAGTACTTC.

V is TRBV10-3 and J is TRBJ2-7; maybe TRBD1 (6 bases). The V end was cut by 4 bases, the J end by 0 bases, with 16 bases between. Looked up from germline, CDR1 is ENHRY and CDR2 is SYGVKD. The CDR3 runs to 16 residues. The CDR3 reads CAISAYDRTSSYEQYF. The CDR3 DNA is TGTGCCATCAGTGCCTATGACAGGACGAGCTCCTACGAGCAGTACTTC.

This sequence joins TRBV10-3 and TRBJ1-5; 10 positions agree with TRBD1. Trimming took 5 bases from V and 4 from J; bases not matched to a gene: 5. Germline V gene sequence: CDR1 ENHRY, CDR2 SYGVKD. This CDR3 has 15 amino acids. CDR3 sequence: CAISPGQGKNQPQHF. In nucleotides, the CDR3 is TGTGCCATCAGTCCGGGACAGGGGAAAAATCAGCCCCAGCATTTT.

The J gene is TRBJ1-5, the V gene TRBV7-2; 7 bases map to TRBD1. V dropped 5 bases and J dropped 0; count of bases not matched to a gene: 4. CDR1 SGHTA and CDR2 FQGNSA come from the germline V gene. The CDR3 has 15 residues. The CDR3 is CASSPGQYSNQPQHF. For the CDR3, the DNA is TGTGCCAGCAGCCCGGGACAGTATAGCAATCAGCCCCAGCATTTT.

The rearrangement joins TRBV30 to TRBJ1-2; the D is unclear. V lost 0 bases and J 0 bases, leaving 8 bases between the germline ends. The germline gives CDR1 GTSNPN, CDR2 SVGIG (reference sequence). The length of the CDR3 is 14 residues. The CDR3 here is CAWSVDSSNYGYTF. CDR3 DNA: TGTGCCTGGAGTGTGGACTCCTCTAACTATGGCTACACCTTC.

V and J are TRBV6-5 and TRBJ1-4; the match to TRBD1 covers 9 bases. V was clipped by 5 bases and J by 8 bases; unmatched bases: 9. In germline, CDR1 is MNHEY, CDR2 SVGAGI. The CDR3 length is 15 residues. CDR3 sequence: CASSGLGTGSEKLFF. CDR3 coding DNA: TGTGCCAGCAGTGGATTAGGGACAGGGTCCGAAAAACTGTTTTTT.

The chain joins TRBV6-1 to TRBJ2-7; a possible D gene is TRBD1 (6 bases). With 4 bases removed from V and 3 bases from J, the gap between germline ends came to 13 bases. Germline CDR1 and CDR2: MNHNS and SASEGT. The CDR3 covers 14 residues. The CDR3: CASSVGQTVYEQYF. CDR3 sequence (DNA): TGTGCCAGCAGTGTAGGACAGACAGTCTACGAGCAGTACTTC.

This clone has a single count. V usage is TRBV5-4 and J usage is TRBJ1-1, with TRBD1 as a possible D gene (5 bases). The CDR3 spans 15 residues. Germline CDR1 reads SGHNT; CDR2 reads YYREEE (reference sequence). Trimming took 4 bases from V and 1 from J, leaving 14 bases between them. The CDR3: CASSRLDSPNTEAFF. CDR3 bases: TGTGCCAGCAGCCGCTTAGACAGTCCGAACACTGAAGCTTTCTTT.

This clone was seen more than once but under ten times. The CDR3 DNA reads TGTGCCAGCAGCAACCAGGGGGAATCACCCCTCCACTTT. Its protein product is CASSNQGESPLHF. The chain joins TRBV5-4 to TRBJ1-6; 7 bases are a match to TRBD1. Per germline, CDR1 SGHNT and CDR2 YYREEE (reference sequence). There are 13 residues in the CDR3. J was trimmed by 10 bases and V by 4 bases; bases with no gene match: 5. Complete variable domain (other parts from reference TRBV5-4 and TRBJ1-6): ETGVTQSPTHLIKTRGQQVTLRCSSQSGHNTVSWYQQALGQGPQFIFQYYREEENGRGNFPPRFSGLQFPNYSSELNVNALELDDSALYLCASSNQGESPLHFGNGTRLTVT.

This clone was seen only once. This chain joins TRBV7-2 and TRBJ2-3, with a possible D match to TRBD2 (5 bases). V dropped 4 bases and J dropped 5 bases, with 19 bases sitting between them. CDR3 size: 16 residues. Per the germline V gene, CDR1 is SGHTA and CDR2 is FQGNSA. Here the CDR3 reads CASSSRGLAAGDTQYF. DNA of the CDR3: TGTGCCAGCAGCTCTAGAGGGCTAGCAGCCGGAGATACGCAGTATTTT.

This sequence joins TRBV7-2 and TRBJ1-2; D might be TRBD1 (5 bases). CDR1 is SGHTA, CDR2 FQGNSA, per germline. The CDR3 has 12 residues. The germline V and J ends were trimmed by 5 bases and 5 bases, with 9 bases remaining between them. The CDR3 DNA sequence: TGTGCCAGCAGCCCCGGGACTTATGGCTACACCTTC. Protein sequence: CASSPGTYGYTF.

This chain uses TRBV28 with TRBJ2-7, with 8 bases lining up with TRBD1. The CDR3 totals 15 residues. Germline V gene sequence: CDR1 MDHEN, CDR2 SYDVKM. V dropped 3 bases and J dropped 1; count of bases not matched to a gene: 5. CDR3 nucleotides: TGTGCCAGCAGTTTGCGGGACAGGTTGTCCTACGAGCAGTACTTC. Protein sequence: CASSLRDRLSYEQYF.

This chain links TRBV4-1 with TRBJ2-1; 10 nucleotides line up with TRBD2. V trimming: 1 base; J trimming: 6 bases; junction bases outside the gene matches: 12. This CDR3 spans 18 amino acids. From germline, CDR1 is MGHRA and CDR2 YSYEKL. CDR3 coding DNA: TGCGCCAGCAGCCAAGTCCGGACTAGCGGACCGGAATCCAATGAGCAGTTCTTC. Its protein is CASSQVRTSGPESNEQFF.

The genes are TRBV5-1 and TRBJ2-1; D is undetermined. V was clipped by 1 base and J by 1 base, with 9 bases between them. The V gene's germline CDR1 is SGHRS and CDR2 YFSETQ. The CDR3 runs to 15 residues. This CDR3 is CASSLSHLSYNEQFF. The DNA of the CDR3 is TGCGCCAGCAGCTTGTCCCACCTATCCTACAATGAGCAGTTCTTC.

V gene TRBV27 combines with J gene TRBJ2-7; 8 nucleotides match TRBD2. The trim removed 5 bases at V and 5 bases at J, leaving 5 bases unmatched. CDR3 length: 13 amino acids. The germline V gene has CDR1 MNHEY and CDR2 SMNVEV (reference sequence). CDR3 nucleotide sequence: TGTGCCAGCAGTCCCCGACTAGCGCACGAGCAGTACTTC. It is translated as CASSPRLAHEQYF.

V gene TRBV7-6 combines with J gene TRBJ2-1, with 8 bases lining up with TRBD2. There are 16 residues in the CDR3. Germline lookup yields CDR1 SGHVS and CDR2 FNYEAQ. The V gene end was trimmed by 5 bases and the J gene end by 6 bases; junction bases not matched to a gene: 12. The CDR3 DNA reads as TGTGCCAGCAGCGCATTCGGGACTAGGAACAGCAATGAGCAGTTCTTC. It yields the protein CASSAFGTRNSNEQFF.

V usage is TRBV6-1 and J usage is TRBJ2-1; 11 bases fit TRBD2. This CDR3 has 16 residues. V trimming: 3 bases; J trimming: 6 bases; junction bases outside the gene matches: 7. Germline CDR1 and CDR2: MNHNS and SASEGT. The CDR3 reads CASSDPTSGIPNEQFF. CDR3 coding DNA: TGTGCCAGCAGTGACCCGACTAGCGGGATCCCCAATGAGCAGTTCTTC.

V is TRBV15 and J is TRBJ2-1; 7 bases are shared with TRBD2. The CDR3 totals 20 residues. From germline, CDR1 is LNHNV and CDR2 YYDKDF (reference sequence). The V segment lost 3 bases and the J segment 5 bases; nucleotides outside the gene matches: 22. In DNA, the CDR3 is TGTGCCACCAGCAGCCGTCCCTATAGACTAGCAACCTCCCGCGACAATGAGCAGTTCTTC. This codes for CATSSRPYRLATSRDNEQFF.

V and J are TRBV9 and TRBJ2-4; 9 bases are a match to TRBD1. Per the germline V gene, CDR1 is SGDLS and CDR2 is YYNGEE. Losses at the gene ends were 3 bases for V and 15 bases for J; bases not matched to a gene: 10. This CDR3 is built from 13 residues. The CDR3 DNA sequence: TGTGCCAGCAGCGCCGGGACAGGGTCCGTACGGTACTTC. This encodes CASSAGTGSVRYF.

V and J are TRBV30 and TRBJ2-5; 11 bases map to TRBD2. Trimming at V came to 2 bases and at J to 4 bases, leaving 6 bases not matched to a gene. CDR1 and CDR2 from the germline V gene are GTSNPN and SVGIG (reference sequence). This CDR3 comprises 15 residues. DNA for the CDR3: TGTGCCTGGAGTATCCCCGGACTAGCGGGAGAGACCCAGTACTTC. Its translation: CAWSIPGLAGETQYF. Full variable domain (outside the CDR3, taken from reference TRBV30 and TRBJ2-5): SQTIHQWPATLVQPVGSPLSLECTVEGTSNPNLYWYRQAAGRGLQLLFYSVGIGQISSEVPQNLSASRPQDRQFILSSKKLLLSDSGFYLCAWSIPGLAGETQYFGPGTRLLVL.

The rearrangement joins TRBV5-6 to TRBJ2-7; D not resolved. Germline CDR1 reads SGHDT; CDR2 reads YYEEEE. This CDR3 region has 11 residues. Trimming pared 4 bases from V and 6 bases from J, leaving 8 bases between. The CDR3 sequence: CASSQAGEQYF. The CDR3 DNA is TGTGCCAGCAGCCAGGCCGGCGAGCAGTACTTC.

The chain carries TRBV30 and TRBJ1-5, with D perhaps TRBD1 (5 bases). The CDR3 loop spans 12 amino acids. Germline CDR1 and CDR2: GTSNPN and SVGIG (reference sequence). Between the trimmed V and J ends, which lost 6 bases and 5 bases, there was a span of 11 bases. For the CDR3, the DNA is TGTGCCTGTGGGTCCAGGGATCAGCCCCAGCATTTT. Its translation: CACGSRDQPQHF. Based on the CDR3 plus reference TRBV30 and TRBJ1-5, the full variable domain is SQTIHQWPATLVQPVGSPLSLECTVEGTSNPNLYWYRQAAGRGLQLLFYSVGIGQISSEVPQNLSASRPQDRQFILSSKKLLLSDSGFYLCACGSRDQPQHFGDGTRLSIL.

The V gene is TRBV30, the J gene TRBJ2-7; TRBD1 matches at 10 bases. The junction had 8 bases not matched to a gene; V was cut back by 5 bases and J by 7 bases. CDR3 length equals 13 residues. Germline CDR1 is GTSNPN and CDR2 is SVGIG (reference sequence). The CDR3 DNA is TGTGCCTGGGATTATAGGACAGGGGGAGAGCAGTACTTC. As protein: CAWDYRTGGEQYF. Combining the CDR3 with reference TRBV30 and TRBJ2-7 gives the whole variable domain SQTIHQWPATLVQPVGSPLSLECTVEGTSNPNLYWYRQAAGRGLQLLFYSVGIGQISSEVPQNLSASRPQDRQFILSSKKLLLSDSGFYLCAWDYRTGGEQYFGPGTRLTVT.

The chain employs TRBV30 and TRBJ2-1; TRBD2 matches 7 bases. V was clipped by 2 bases and J by 3 bases; unmatched bases: 10. Germline-derived CDR1 and CDR2 are GTSNPN and SVGIG (reference sequence). CDR3 length equals 16 residues. The CDR3 nucleotides read TGTGCCTGGAGTAGTATGGGGGAGGGGCTCTACAATGAGCAGTTCTTC. It is translated as CAWSSMGEGLYNEQFF.